The 31 T cell receptor beta chains below were found in one sample sequenced in a study of Graves' ophthalmopathy and Graves' hyperthyroidism. RNA transcripts yielded amplified TCR beta CDR3 regions. The authors performed first-round RT-PCR with HTBI primers and then a second-round multiplex PCR. MiXCR was run by TCRdb on the multiplex PCR reads, yielding one entry per CDR3 protein. The sample holds around 590,000 distinct CDR3 sequences; 35% to 40% are singletons and the top ten take about 4%. Specimen: peripheral blood or thyroid tissue (not recorded which). These TCRs come from an adult man with Graves' hyperthyroidism.

The V call is TRBV24-1, the J call TRBJ2-7; D possibly uses TRBD1 or TRBD2 (5 bases each). The CDR3 extends over 12 amino acids. Germline values: CDR1 KGHDR, CDR2 SFDVKD. Deletions cut 3 bases from V and 7 bases from J, with 9 bases between. CDR3 DNA: TGTGCCACCAGTGATGGGGGTGATGAGCAGTACTTC. This gives the protein CATSDGGDEQYF.

In its sample, this clonotype was seen a few times. The chain links TRBV6-5 to TRBJ2-2; 7 bases map to TRBD2. CDR1 and CDR2 (germline): MNHEY, SVGAGI. CDR3 length equals 13 residues. J gave up 7 bases and V 2 bases, and 1 base lay outside the gene matches. CDR3 in amino acids: CASSYKRGGELFF. CDR3 coding DNA: TGTGCCAGCAGTTACAAGCGGGGCGGGGAGCTGTTTTTT.

The chain has TRBV5-1 and TRBJ2-7, with unresolved D. This CDR3 region has 15 residues. The germline CDR1 and CDR2 sequences are SGHRS and YFSETQ. Trimming shortened V by 1 base and J by 0 bases, and 11 bases separated the two germline ends. The CDR3 DNA reads TGCGCCAGCAGCTTGATTTTCTCAAACTCCTACGAGCAGTACTTC. It translates to CASSLIFSNSYEQYF.

This clonotype has ten or more counts. The J gene is TRBJ1-2, the V gene TRBV19, with D possibly matching TRBD1 (6 bases). This CDR3 spans 17 amino acids. Deletions cut 4 bases from V and 5 bases from J, with 23 bases between. Germline V gene sequence: CDR1 LNHDA, CDR2 SQIVND (reference sequence). The CDR3 region is CASSTPPQGAGPYGYTF. In nucleotides, the CDR3 is TGTGCCAGTAGTACCCCTCCACAGGGTGCGGGCCCATATGGCTACACCTTC.

To note about this clonotype: With a much larger clone just one base away, this may be a read error. The chain has TRBV5-5 and TRBJ1-5; D remains unclear. The germline V gene encodes CDR1 SGHKS and CDR2 YYEKEE (reference sequence). The length of the CDR3 is 14 residues. The CDR3 reads CASSLAGWGQPRHF. CDR3 DNA: TGTGCCAGCAGCTTGGCAGGTTGGGGTCAGCCCCGGCATTTT.

This clonotype has at least ten counts. The chain couples TRBV5-6 to TRBJ2-5, with 12 bases matching TRBD2. The ends lost 4 bases at V and 5 bases at J; junction bases unmatched: 9. The CDR3 is made up of 16 amino acids. Germline CDR1 SGHDT, CDR2 YYEEEE. CDR3: CASSPRRTSGAETQYF. In DNA form, the CDR3 reads TGTGCCAGCAGCCCGCGGCGGACTAGCGGGGCTGAGACCCAGTACTTC. Based on the CDR3 plus reference TRBV5-6 and TRBJ2-5, the full variable domain is DAGVTQSPTHLIKTRGQQVTLRCSPKSGHDTVSWYQQALGQGPQFIFQYYEEEERQRGNFPDRFSGHQFPNYSSELNVNALLLGDSALYLCASSPRRTSGAETQYFGPGTRLLVL.

This clonotype was picked up many times. CDR3 residues: CASSPGAGVNYGYTF. CDR3 DNA: TGTGCCAGCTCACCAGGGGCAGGGGTCAACTATGGCTACACCTTC. The chain couples TRBV18 to TRBJ1-2; the D gene is possibly TRBD1 (6 bases). CDR3 length equals 15 residues. V was pared by 2 bases and J by 2 bases, with 12 bases between. Per germline, CDR1 KGHSH and CDR2 LQKENI.

This clonotype came up many times. The chain joins TRBV6-5 to TRBJ1-6, with a possible D match to TRBD1 (6 bases). The CDR3 runs to 13 residues. Germline V lookup: CDR1 MNHEY, CDR2 SVGAGI. V lost 8 bases to trimming and J lost 5 bases, with 10 bases between them. The CDR3 coding sequence is TGTGCCAGCCAGAGACAGGATAATTCACCCCTCCACTTT. It codes for CASQRQDNSPLHF.

This clonotype was found a few times. The V call is TRBV12-3 or TRBV12-4, the J call TRBJ2-7; possibly TRBD1 or TRBD2 for D (6 bases each). The CDR3 covers 14 residues. Trimming cost V 0 bases and J 3 bases, with 9 bases left between them. DNA of the CDR3: TGTGCCAGCAGTTTAGCGGGGGGCATCTACGAGCAGTACTTC. This sequence encodes CASSLAGGIYEQYF.

The rearrangement joins TRBV29-1 to TRBJ1-2, with a tentative D call TRBD1 (5 bases). The CDR3 has 14 residues. Germline V gives CDR1 SQVTM, CDR2 ANQGSEA. V was clipped by 4 bases and J by 8 bases, with 20 bases between them. The CDR3 region has the DNA TGCAGCGTTGCTAAACGGGACGGACGCCTGGGCTACACCTTC. This encodes CSVAKRDGRLGYTF. Based on the CDR3 plus reference TRBV29-1 and TRBJ1-2, the full variable domain is SAVISQKPSRDICQRGTSLTIQCQVDSQVTMMFWYRQQPGQSLTLIATANQGSEATYESGFVIDKFPISRPNLTFSTLTVSNMSPEDSSIYLCSVAKRDGRLGYTFGSGTRLTVV.

This clonotype was observed many times. The rearrangement uses TRBV10-3 and TRBJ2-5, with D unresolved. Looked up from germline, CDR1 is ENHRY and CDR2 is SYGVKD. The CDR3 is 11 residues long. V shed 3 bases and J shed 5 bases, with 4 bases lying between them. The DNA for the CDR3 is TGTGCCATCAGTGATTACGAGACCCAGTACTTC. Protein product: CAISDYETQYF.

V gene TRBV9 combines with J gene TRBJ2-3; 11 bases fit TRBD2. Per germline, CDR1 SGDLS and CDR2 YYNGEE. The CDR3 runs to 15 residues. The junction had 3 bases not matched to a gene; V was cut back by 2 bases and J by 4 bases. The CDR3 bases are TGTGCCAGCAGCGTTAGCGGGAGGGCGGCAGATACGCAGTATTTT. Its translation is CASSVSGRAADTQYF.

The rearrangement links TRBV2 to TRBJ1-2; TRBD1 matches 8 bases. There are 14 residues in the CDR3. Germline V lookup: CDR1 SNHLY, CDR2 FYNNEI. J gave up 4 bases and V 6 bases, and 7 bases lay outside the gene matches. CDR3 nucleotide sequence: TGTGCCAGCAGGAGGGAGACAGGGGTCTATGGCTACACCTTC. Its translation is CASRRETGVYGYTF.

This clonotype was detected ten times or more. Here the CDR3 DNA reads TGCAGCGTAACCAGGGGGGTCCAGGAGCAGTACTTC. As protein: CSVTRGVQEQYF. The V call is TRBV29-1, the J call TRBJ2-7; D might be TRBD1 (7 bases). Per germline, CDR1 SQVTM and CDR2 ANQGSEA. V lost 6 bases to trimming and J lost 7 bases, with 16 bases between them. CDR3 size: 12 residues.

This clonotype was seen repeatedly, ten times or more. CDR3 sequence reads: CASSGQGIYNSPLHF. The CDR3 DNA sequence: TGTGCCAGCAGTGGGCAGGGCATCTATAATTCACCCCTCCACTTT. The rearrangement uses TRBV2 and TRBJ1-6, with a weak D call TRBD1 (5 bases). The CDR3 totals 15 residues. Trimming shortened V by 4 bases and J by 3 bases, and 10 bases separated the two germline ends. The germline V gene has CDR1 SNHLY and CDR2 FYNNEI.

V and J are TRBV14 and TRBJ2-6; TRBD1 agrees at 8 bases. V gave up 1 base and J gave up 0 bases; unmatched junction bases: 5. This CDR3 is built from 18 residues. Germline V gene lookup returns CDR1 SGHDN and CDR2 FVKESK. The CDR3 spells CASSQVRTGISGANVLTF. Here the CDR3 DNA reads TGTGCCAGCAGCCAAGTTCGGACAGGGATCTCTGGGGCCAACGTCCTGACTTTC.

Many counts were recorded for this clonotype. This chain joins TRBV6-1 and TRBJ1-5; D might be TRBD1 (5 bases). The length of the CDR3 is 15 residues. The V end was cut by 3 bases, the J end by 11 bases, with 20 bases between. Germline V lookup: CDR1 MNHNS, CDR2 SASEGT. The CDR3 sequence: CASSEGTAVGRSQHF. The CDR3 region has the DNA TGTGCCAGCAGTGAGGGGACCGCCGTTGGTCGGTCCCAGCATTTT.

This clonotype came up many times. The chain has TRBV20-1 and TRBJ1-5; D gene ambiguous. Germline CDR1 is DFQATT and CDR2 is SNEGSKA (reference sequence). Trimming pared 3 bases from V and 4 bases from J, leaving 10 bases between. CDR3 length equals 13 residues. This CDR3 reads CSASGSRNQPQHF. The CDR3 DNA sequence: TGCAGTGCTAGCGGATCCAGAAATCAGCCCCAGCATTTT.

V gene TRBV5-6 combines with J gene TRBJ1-1; 7 bases map to TRBD1. Per the germline V gene, CDR1 is SGHDT and CDR2 is YYEEEE. The V and J ends lost 4 bases and 1 base, in that order; junction bases with no gene match: 7. The CDR3 contains 15 residues. The CDR3 reads CASSPVGQRNTEAFF. In DNA form, the CDR3 reads TGTGCCAGCAGCCCGGTGGGACAGAGGAACACTGAAGCTTTCTTT.

This clonotype was found many times. The rearrangement links TRBV7-9 to TRBJ2-5; 12 nucleotides line up with TRBD2. Germline loops: CDR1 SEHNR, CDR2 FQNEAQ (reference sequence). Trimming removed 5 bases from V and 5 bases from J; junction bases left unmatched: 6. This CDR3 comprises 15 residues. CDR3 nucleotide sequence: TGTGCCAGCAGCCCTAGCGGGGGGGCAGAGGAGACCCAGTACTTC. Protein: CASSPSGGAEETQYF. Full variable domain (remainder filled in from reference TRBV7-9 and TRBJ2-5): DTGVSQNPRHKITKRGQNVTFRCDPISEHNRLYWYRQTLGQGPEFLTYFQNEAQLEKSRLLSDRFSAERPKGSFSTLEIQRTEQGDSAMYLCASSPSGGAEETQYFGPGTRLLVL.

J is TRBJ1-2 and V is TRBV19, with TRBD1 matching over 7 bases. The ends lost 6 bases at V and 1 base at J; junction bases unmatched: 8. Germline CDR1 reads LNHDA; CDR2 reads SQIVND (reference sequence). The CDR3 sequence is 15 residues long. Here the CDR3 reads CASSSGTVINYGYTF. DNA for the CDR3: TGTGCCAGTAGCAGCGGGACAGTCATTAACTATGGCTACACCTTC.

The V gene is TRBV2, the J gene TRBJ2-3, with D possibly TRBD2 on 6 matching bases. V dropped 6 bases and J dropped 0 bases, with 16 bases sitting between them. This CDR3 is built from 16 residues. CDR1 is SNHLY, CDR2 FYNNEI, per germline. The chain's CDR3 is CASRGDLVTSTDTQYF. CDR3 bases: TGTGCCAGCAGAGGGGACTTAGTCACCAGCACAGATACGCAGTATTTT.

The rearrangement links TRBV5-6 to TRBJ2-2; a weak D match, TRBD1 (5 bases). The V gene's germline CDR1 is SGHDT and CDR2 YYEEEE. V was trimmed by 2 bases and J by 4 bases, leaving 9 bases between them. The CDR3 totals 14 residues. In DNA form, the CDR3 reads TGTGCCAGCAGCTTATGGGGCGGCACCGGGGAGCTGTTTTTT. Residues: CASSLWGGTGELFF.

This clonotype was picked up many times. The rearrangement links TRBV5-1 to TRBJ2-7; unclear D gene. V was clipped by 4 bases and J by 0 bases, with 11 bases between them. The CDR3 contains 14 residues. Germline CDR1 reads SGHRS; CDR2 reads YFSETQ. The CDR3 DNA sequence: TGCGCCAGCAGCACCGGAACGGCCTCCTACGAGCAGTACTTC. Translation gives CASSTGTASYEQYF.

This clonotype occurred a few times. The J gene is TRBJ2-7, the V gene TRBV25-1; D remains unclear. The germline V gene encodes CDR1 MGHDK and CDR2 SYGVNS. The length of the CDR3 is 15 residues. Trimming took off 5 bases at V and 2 bases at J, with 16 bases between the two ends. The CDR3 protein is CASSLRADLPYEQYF. CDR3 in DNA: TGTGCCAGCAGTTTAAGGGCAGACCTGCCCTACGAGCAGTACTTC.

The chain recombines TRBV7-2 with TRBJ2-3; perhaps TRBD2 as D (5 bases). In germline, CDR1 is SGHTA, CDR2 FQGNSA. V lost 1 base and J lost 0, with 11 bases in between. There are 16 residues in the CDR3. CDR3 region: CASSLVGGSSTDTQYF. The CDR3 DNA is TGTGCCAGCAGCTTAGTAGGAGGCTCTAGCACAGATACGCAGTATTTT.

V and J are TRBV7-2 and TRBJ1-5, with TRBD1 matching over 8 bases. V was pared by 3 bases and J by 6 bases, with 10 bases of the junction left unmatched. Germline V gene sequence: CDR1 SGHTA, CDR2 FQGNSA. The CDR3 sequence is 16 residues long. In DNA, the CDR3 is TGTGCCAGCAGCTTGGTAGGGGGACAGGCGGGTCAGCCCCAGCATTTT. It is translated as CASSLVGGQAGQPQHF.

This clonotype was seen ten or more times. The chain has TRBV29-1 and TRBJ2-2; the match to TRBD1 covers 12 bases. The V gene's germline CDR1 is SQVTM and CDR2 ANQGSEA. The V and J ends lost 7 bases and 4 bases, in that order; junction bases with no gene match: 1. The CDR3 covers 13 residues. The CDR3 region has the DNA TGCAGCGGGGGACAGGGGGCCACCGGGGAGCTGTTTTTT. Its translation is CSGGQGATGELFF.

This clonotype was picked up many times. The chain uses TRBV7-9 and TRBJ2-2; TRBD1 matches 7 bases. Trimming took 2 bases from V and 6 from J; bases not matched to a gene: 3. Germline lookup yields CDR1 SEHNR and CDR2 FQNEAQ (reference sequence). The CDR3 sequence is 14 residues long. The CDR3 loop is CASSLKGAPGELFF. The CDR3 DNA reads as TGTGCCAGCAGCTTAAAGGGGGCGCCCGGGGAGCTGTTTTTT.

The V gene is TRBV20-1, the J gene TRBJ1-1; the match to TRBD1 covers 9 bases. V dropped 6 bases and J dropped 10; count of bases not matched to a gene: 12. The germline V gene has CDR1 DFQATT and CDR2 SNEGSKA (reference sequence). The CDR3 length is 13 residues. The CDR3 reads CSAARDRVFGAFF. DNA for the CDR3: TGCAGTGCGGCTCGGGACAGGGTTTTTGGAGCTTTCTTT.

This clonotype was counted once. The DNA for the CDR3 is TGTGCCAGCAGTGAAGGCCCTAGCGGGAGAGTAGGGCAGTTCTTC. Its protein product is CASSEGPSGRVGQFF. This chain connects TRBV7-8 to TRBJ2-7, with 10 bases aligning to TRBD2. The end of the DNA fits TRBJ2-1 better, so the J call may be wrong. The germline V gene has CDR1 SGHVS and CDR2 FQNEAQ. The CDR3 loop spans 15 amino acids.